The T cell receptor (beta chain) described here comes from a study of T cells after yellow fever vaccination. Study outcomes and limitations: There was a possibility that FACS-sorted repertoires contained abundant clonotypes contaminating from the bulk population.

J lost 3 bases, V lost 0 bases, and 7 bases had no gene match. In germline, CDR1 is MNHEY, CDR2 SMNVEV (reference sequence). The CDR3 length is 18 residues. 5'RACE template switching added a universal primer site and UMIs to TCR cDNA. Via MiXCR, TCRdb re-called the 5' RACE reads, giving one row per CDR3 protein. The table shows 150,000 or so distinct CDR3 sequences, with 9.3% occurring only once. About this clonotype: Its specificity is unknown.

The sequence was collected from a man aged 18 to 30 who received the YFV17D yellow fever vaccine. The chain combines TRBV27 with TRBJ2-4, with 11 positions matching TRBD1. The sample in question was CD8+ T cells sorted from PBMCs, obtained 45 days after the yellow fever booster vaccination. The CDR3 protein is CASSLSWTGGDVKNIQYF. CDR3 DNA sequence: TGTGCCAGCAGTTTATCTTGGACAGGGGGCGATGTCAAAAACATTCAGTACTTC.